A selection of T cell receptor beta chains follows, all from one sample in a study of blood T cell repertoires in COVID-19. Sequencing was performed with immunoSEQ multiplex PCR; in TCRdb, only in-frame clones are kept and a portion is missing. The sample consists of about 170,000 clones, roughly 83% of them appearing once. The material sequenced was PBMCs or T cells enriched from blood (not recorded which). Receptor source: a woman aged 50 to 65 who had recovered from COVID-19. Both conserved end residues are part of each CDR3. Fields, in order: CDR3 DNA, CDR3 protein, V gene, clone size, J gene, D gene. D genes are given only for firm matches. Only some rows state a clone size, as once, few, many or a class for expanded clones.

TGCGCCAGCAGCTTGCTTTCTTCGGGGACAGTGAACACTGAAGCTTTCTTT	CASSLLSSGTVNTEAFF	TRBV5-1	few	TRBJ1-1	TRBD1
TGTGCCAGCAGCTCAGGCGTCGGGAGCTATGGCTACACCTTC	CASSSGVGSYGYTF	TRBV5-5	NA	TRBJ1-2	NA
TGTGCCAGCAGCCCGGGTCTTGCGGCAGGCTACACCTTC	CASSPGLAAGYTF	TRBV6-5	NA	TRBJ1-2	NA
TGTGCCAGCTCACTCCCCCGACAGGAATACACAGATACGCAGTATTTT	CASSLPRQEYTDTQYF	TRBV18	NA	TRBJ2-3	NA
TGCGCCAGCAGTCAACGCAGTCCCGGGGAGCTGTTTTTT	CASSQRSPGELFF	TRBV23-1	NA	TRBJ2-2	NA
TGCGCCAGCAGCTCCGGACAGAGCTCCTATAATTCACCCCTCCACTTT	CASSSGQSSYNSPLHF	TRBV5-1	NA	TRBJ1-6	NA
TGTGCCAGCAGCGCCGGGACAGCCGGGGGCTCTAACTATGGCTACACCTTC	CASSAGTAGGSNYGYTF	TRBV9	NA	TRBJ1-2	TRBD1
TGTGCCAGTAATGTCAGGGCATCGTCTAGCAATCAGCCCCAGCATTTT	CASNVRASSSNQPQHF	TRBV19	NA	TRBJ1-5	NA
TGTGCCAGCAGAAGGCCGGGACAGGGGGCGCGGGGCTACACCTTC	CASRRPGQGARGYTF	TRBV6-5	NA	TRBJ1-2	TRBD1
TGTGCCAGCAGTCCCTACAGGGAATATAGGAATCAGCCCCAGCATTTT	CASSPYREYRNQPQHF	TRBV28	NA	TRBJ1-5	NA
TGCGCCAGCAGTTATACGGGGGGCACTGAAGCTTTCTTT	CASSYTGGTEAFF	TRBV4-3	NA	TRBJ1-1	NA
TGTGCCAGTAGTCTCCTCCCCCGGACAGGAGACTATGGCTACACCTTC	CASSLLPRTGDYGYTF	TRBV19	NA	TRBJ1-2	TRBD1
TGTGCCAGCAGCTTAAACCAGCGGGACCGCGCTACGGAGCAGTTCTTC	CASSLNQRDRATEQFF	TRBV7-3	NA	TRBJ2-1	TRBD2
TGTGCCAGCAGTTCGGCGGACAGGCGGGTTTACAATCAGCCCCAGCATTTT	CASSSADRRVYNQPQHF	TRBV6-2/TRBV6-3	few	TRBJ1-5	TRBD1
TGTGCCAGCAAAGGACTAGCGGGGGTGAACCAAGAGACCCAGTACTTC	CASKGLAGVNQETQYF	TRBV2	once	TRBJ2-5	TRBD2
TGTGCCAGCAGTTTAAAAACCAGGGGACTAGCGGAAGAAGAGACCCAGTACTTC	CASSLKTRGLAEEETQYF	TRBV6-2/TRBV6-3	many	TRBJ2-5	TRBD2
TGTGCCAGCAGCGGCCAGGGGATCCCTTACAATGAGCAGTTCTTC	CASSGQGIPYNEQFF	TRBV11-2	NA	TRBJ2-1	NA
TGTGCCAGCAGTCAATCAGGGGCGCCGGGTCAGCCCCAGCATTTT	CASSQSGAPGQPQHF	TRBV7-2	NA	TRBJ1-5	NA
TGTGCCAGTACCTACAGGGGGCCCAATGAAAAACTGTTTTTT	CASTYRGPNEKLFF	TRBV19	NA	TRBJ1-4	TRBD1
TGTGCCAGCAGCTTAGCTTATTCCGGGACTAGCGGCGACGATACGCAGTATTTT	CASSLAYSGTSGDDTQYF	TRBV7-2	NA	TRBJ2-3	TRBD2
TGTGCCAGCAGCCCCCAGGGAAACTATGGCTACACCTTC	CASSPQGNYGYTF	TRBV27	NA	TRBJ1-2	NA
TGTGCCAGCAGCAATTCAGGGCCTGCGGCCCTCCACTTT	CASSNSGPAALHF	TRBV6-2/TRBV6-3	NA	TRBJ1-6	NA
TGTGCCAGCAGCCAAGATCCGGGCACCATATATTTT	CASSQDPGTIYF	TRBV4-2	NA	TRBJ1-3	NA
TGTGCCAGCTCACTGGGACAGATAGGGGAGACCCAGTACTTC	CASSLGQIGETQYF	TRBV18	NA	TRBJ2-5	TRBD1
TGTGCCAGCAGCTTCACCCGGGGGGGCTCTGGGGCCAACGTCCTGACTTTC	CASSFTRGGSGANVLTF	TRBV7-9	NA	TRBJ2-6	TRBD2
TGTGCCAGTAGTAAGTCGACTAGCGGGGTGGAGACCCAGTACTTC	CASSKSTSGVETQYF	TRBV19	NA	TRBJ2-5	TRBD2
TGTGCCTGGAAATTGGGGGGGCTGAACACTGAAGCTTTCTTT	CAWKLGGLNTEAFF	TRBV30	NA	TRBJ1-1	NA
TGTGCCAGCCGCCTTGGGACAGGGGAAGATACGCAGTATTTT	CASRLGTGEDTQYF	TRBV2	NA	TRBJ2-3	TRBD1
TGTGCCAGCAGTGAGATTCCGGGACAGGGGTACTATGGCTACACCTTC	CASSEIPGQGYYGYTF	TRBV6-4	few	TRBJ1-2	TRBD1